The rows below give T cell receptor beta chains drawn from one sample of a study of cytomegalovirus exposure and HLA in healthy donors. Repertoires were generated with immunoSEQ multiplex PCR, while TCRdb's copy carries only in-frame clones and drops some. The sample lists some 130,000 clones; roughly three quarters were seen once. The sample comprised PBMCs. Source of these receptors: a man aged 30-40 years in good health and CMV-seronegative. Each CDR3 is given with its conserved first and last residue. Each record gives: J gene, clone size, V gene, D gene, CDR3 DNA, CDR3 protein. The D gene is left open where the match is weak. Only part of the rows carry a size: once, few, many, or a class if the clone is expanded.

>TRBJ2-1|NA|TRBV5-1|TRBD2
TGCGCCAGCAGCTTGGTTACTAGCGGTTACAATGAGCAGTTCTTC
CASSLVTSGYNEQFF
>TRBJ2-5|NA|TRBV19|TRBD2
TGTGCCAGTAGTACGACTAGCGGGCTTAGAGAGACCCAGTACTTC
CASSTTSGLRETQYF
>TRBJ1-1|NA|TRBV28|TRBD1
TGTGCCAGCAGGCCGACAGGGGGAGACTTAAACACTGAAGCTTTCTTT
CASRPTGGDLNTEAFF
>TRBJ2-2|few|TRBV5-6|NA
TGTGCCAGCAGCTTGGTTAAGGCTAGCCGGGTAGCCGGGGAGCTGTTTTTT
CASSLVKASRVAGELFF
>TRBJ2-5|NA|TRBV4-1|NA
TGCGCCAGCAGCCAAGTTCCAGGGGCGCAACATTACACCAAAGAGACCCGGTACTTC
CASSQVPGAQHYTKETRYF
>TRBJ2-1|once|TRBV19|TRBD2
TGTGCCAGCCGACCTTTAGCGGGAGGTAGCAATGAGCAGTTCTTC
CASRPLAGGSNEQFF
>TRBJ2-2|NA|TRBV28|NA
TGTGCCAGCAGCCCCCGGGACTCCTCCTACACCGGGGAGCTGTTTTTT
CASSPRDSSYTGELFF
>TRBJ2-7|NA|TRBV18|TRBD2
TGTGCCAGCTCACCATACGGGGGGAGCTCCTACGAGCAGTACTTC
CASSPYGGSSYEQYF
>TRBJ2-1|few|TRBV5-6|TRBD2
TGTGCCAGCAGCTTGGTTGCGGGAGCCTACAATGAGCAGTTCTTC
CASSLVAGAYNEQFF
>TRBJ2-1|NA|TRBV29-1|TRBD2
TGCAGCGTTTACCTAGCGGGGATTCCCTACAATGAGCAGTTCTTC
CSVYLAGIPYNEQFF
>TRBJ2-1|once|TRBV10-3|TRBD2
TGTGCCATCAGTGACCAGCGGGAGCTTCGCAATGAGCAGTTCTTC
CAISDQRELRNEQFF
>TRBJ2-1|NA|TRBV11-2|TRBD2
TGTGCCAGCAGCTTCCGGACTAGCACCCGAAGGAATGAGCAGTTCTTC
CASSFRTSTRRNEQFF
>TRBJ1-4|NA|TRBV6-5|NA
TGTGCCAGCAGTTCCTTCGGAACTAATGAAAAACTGTTTTTT
CASSSFGTNEKLFF
>TRBJ2-5|NA|TRBV28|TRBD1
TGTGCCACCAAAACAGGGGGCCGGGAGACCCAGTACTTC
CATKTGGRETQYF
>TRBJ2-7|NA|TRBV14|TRBD2
TGTGCCAGCAGCCAAGGACTAGCGGGAGGGCAGTACTTC
CASSQGLAGGQYF
>TRBJ1-1|NA|TRBV5-1|TRBD1
TGCGCCAGCAGATGGGGACAGGGGAACACTGAAGCTTTCTTT
CASRWGQGNTEAFF
>TRBJ1-5|NA|TRBV5-8|NA
TGTGCCAGCAGCTTGGCGACTTATAGCAATCAGCCCCAGCATTTT
CASSLATYSNQPQHF
>TRBJ2-7|NA|TRBV2|TRBD2
TGTGCCAGCAGTAAGGGACTAGAGCCCTACGAGCAGTACTTC
CASSKGLEPYEQYF
>TRBJ2-7|few|TRBV6-4|NA
TGTGCCAGCAGACACAGGGGGCGTCGAGCGGGAGCCTACGAGCAGTACTTC
CASRHRGRRAGAYEQYF
>TRBJ2-7|NA|TRBV19|TRBD2
TGTGCCAGTAGTATAGACCGACTAGCGGGAGGTCTGTACTTC
CASSIDRLAGGLYF
>TRBJ2-7|NA|TRBV9|TRBD2
TGTGCCAGCAGCGCCCAGGGACTAGCGGGAAGCGAGCAGTACTTC
CASSAQGLAGSEQYF
>TRBJ2-7|NA|TRBV2|TRBD1
TGTGCCAGCAGGGCAGGGGGCCTGCAGTACTTC
CASRAGGLQYF
>TRBJ2-3|few|TRBV2|TRBD1
TGTGCCAGGGGGACAGGGGTAACAGATACGCAGTATTTT
CARGTGVTDTQYF
>TRBJ2-7|once|TRBV9|TRBD2
TGTGCCAGCAGCGCCCGGACGGGGGGGGAGCAGTACTTC
CASSARTGGEQYF
>TRBJ2-6|NA|TRBV28|TRBD1
TGTGCCAGCAGTACGTGGTCGGGACAGGGGGCCTCTGGGGCCAACGTCCTGACTTTC
CASSTWSGQGASGANVLTF
>TRBJ2-7|NA|TRBV9|TRBD1
TGTGCCAGCAGCGGCGGGCAGACAGGGTGGGGCGAGCAGTACTTC
CASSGGQTGWGEQYF
>TRBJ1-2|NA|TRBV19|TRBD1
TGTGCCAGTAGTATCGTAGGGGGCGCAGACTATGGCTACACCTTC
CASSIVGGADYGYTF
>TRBJ1-2|NA|TRBV6-5|NA
TGTGCCAGCAGTTACTCGCGGCGGGGGAGGAATGGCTACACCTTC
CASSYSRRGRNGYTF
>TRBJ2-1|NA|TRBV11-2|TRBD2
TGTGCCAGCAGCTTAGAGCCGCGGACTAGCGGCAATGAGCAGTTCTTC
CASSLEPRTSGNEQFF
>TRBJ2-7|few|TRBV13|TRBD2
TGTGCCAGCAGCTTAGGGGGACTAGCGACGCGGGAGCAGTACTTC
CASSLGGLATREQYF
>TRBJ2-2|NA|TRBV5-1|TRBD1
TGCGCCAGCAGCCCGGGGACAGGAAGGACCGGGGAGCTGTTTTTT
CASSPGTGRTGELFF
>TRBJ2-1|NA|TRBV5-1|TRBD2
TGCGCCAGCAGCATTAGCGGGGGAGCCGAGCAGTTCTTC
CASSISGGAEQFF
>TRBJ2-1|NA|TRBV9|NA
TGTGCCAGCAGCGTAGGGGGGGGCCAGAATGGAAATGAGCAGTTCTTC
CASSVGGGQNGNEQFF
>TRBJ2-5|NA|TRBV28|NA
TGTGCCAGCAGTTTACGAGAGACCCAGTACTTC
CASSLRETQYF
>TRBJ2-3|NA|TRBV2|NA
TGTGCCAGCAGCCCCCTAACGTGGGACTTTACAGATACGCAGTATTTT
CASSPLTWDFTDTQYF
>TRBJ2-7|few|TRBV2|TRBD1
TGTGCCAGCAGTGAAATATATGGACAGGGAGGCGAGCAGTACTTC
CASSEIYGQGGEQYF
>TRBJ2-5|NA|TRBV5-1|NA
TGCGCCAGCAGCTTTAACTCGGAGGGGTGGGAGACCCAGTACTTC
CASSFNSEGWETQYF
>TRBJ2-7|few|TRBV4-1|NA
TGCGCCAGCAGCCAAGGGCGGACTACTCAAATCTCCTACGAGCAGTACTTC
CASSQGRTTQISYEQYF
>TRBJ2-5|once|TRBV4-1|NA
TGCGCCAGCAGCCATTCTGAGGGAGGGGGGGAGACCCAGTACTTC
CASSHSEGGGETQYF
>TRBJ2-7|NA|TRBV30|TRBD1
TGTGCCTGGAGTGTACTCTCTTTTGGGACAGAAATTCCCTACGAGCAGTACTTC
CAWSVLSFGTEIPYEQYF
>TRBJ1-5|NA|TRBV30|TRBD1
TGTGCCTGGAGTGTGGGACAGAGCAATCAGCCCCAGCATTTT
CAWSVGQSNQPQHF
>TRBJ2-7|NA|TRBV30|NA
TGTGCCTGGAGTGTACAAGGGGAAAAGTACTTC
CAWSVQGEKYF
>TRBJ2-7|NA|TRBV29-1|NA
TGCAGCGTTGTAGGGGGCTACGAGCAGTACTTC
CSVVGGYEQYF
>TRBJ2-1|NA|TRBV10-3|TRBD2
TGTGCCATCAAAGCAACTAGCGGGAGGGCGGGGAATGAGCAGTTCTTC
CAIKATSGRAGNEQFF
>TRBJ2-1|NA|TRBV9|TRBD2
TGTGCCAGCACCCCGGCGGGAGGGCCCTACAATGAGCAGTTCTTC
CASTPAGGPYNEQFF
>TRBJ1-2|NA|TRBV25-1|TRBD1
TGTGCCAGCAGTGCTAAAGGACAGGGATTGGGGCTATCAGGAGGCTACACCTTC
CASSAKGQGLGLSGGYTF
>TRBJ2-6|once|TRBV29-1|NA
TGCAGCGTGACCCCGGGCTCTGGGGCCAACGTCCTGACTTTC
CSVTPGSGANVLTF
>TRBJ2-3|few|TRBV6-5|NA
TGTGCCAGCAGTGATACCCAGGAACCAGATACGCAGTATTTT
CASSDTQEPDTQYF
>TRBJ2-3|NA|TRBV28|TRBD2
TGTGCCAGCAGACAGGGGGACGATAGCGGGAGGAGCACAGATACGCAGTATTTT
CASRQGDDSGRSTDTQYF
>TRBJ2-3|NA|TRBV6-5|NA
TGTGCCAGCAGTTACTCACTAGCCTCAGATACGCAGTATTTT
CASSYSLASDTQYF